The 22 T cell receptor beta chains presented below share a single source sample, sequenced in a study of T cell responses to AZD1222 COVID-19 vaccine (dated by TCRdb to the early 2020s). The library was generated by the immunoSEQ multiplex PCR assay. Drawn from immuneACCESS, this table holds only the in-frame rearrangements with V and J called that TCRdb kept. Clones are partly lost; checked studies trace under half to an unresolved V gene and leave the rest unexplained. The sample table contains under 60,000 clones; only one count was recorded for about 81% of them. 10% of the sample is taken by the ten largest. Explained via the paper, the time point label denotes: baseline before first vaccination. The source was peripheral blood, collected on day 0 of AZD1222 vaccination. Receptor source: an adult in good health.

The chain joins TRBV7-2 to TRBJ1-2; 8 nucleotides align to TRBD1. The CDR3 contains 17 residues. Germline V gene sequence: CDR1 SGHTA, CDR2 FQGNSA. V was pared by 5 bases and J by 7 bases, with 18 bases of the junction left unmatched. Here the CDR3 DNA reads TGTGCCAGCAGCACCCGGTGGTCGGGCCAGGGGGCGCGTGGCTACACCTTC. This translates into CASSTRWSGQGARGYTF.

This clone appeared a few times. The V call is TRBV7-8, the J call TRBJ1-5; TRBD1 agrees at 7 bases. The CDR3 is made up of 17 amino acids. Germline assignment: CDR1 SGHVS and CDR2 FQNEAQ. V dropped 7 bases and J dropped 2; count of bases not matched to a gene: 14. The CDR3 DNA reads TGTGCCAGCACCCGGGACAGTAGGAAGGGTGGCAATCAGCCCCAGCATTTT. Amino acids: CASTRDSRKGGNQPQHF.

The chain employs TRBV27 and TRBJ1-2; D call uncertain. The CDR3 is 13 amino acids. Trimming took 1 base from V and 1 from J, leaving 4 bases between them. Per germline, CDR1 MNHEY and CDR2 SMNVEV (reference sequence). In nucleotides, the CDR3 is TGTGCCAGCAGTTTATATTATAACTATGGCTACACCTTC. This translates into CASSLYYNYGYTF.

The genes are TRBV20-1 and TRBJ2-7, with 7 bases fitting TRBD2. The CDR3 is 14 residues long. CDR1 and CDR2 (germline): DFQATT, SNEGSKA (reference sequence). Trimming took 3 bases from V and 7 from J; bases not matched to a gene: 12. This CDR3 reads CSASRSAGAEEQYF. The CDR3 bases are TGCAGTGCTAGTAGGTCCGCGGGAGCGGAAGAGCAGTACTTC.

This clone was seen just once. The J gene is TRBJ1-5, the V gene TRBV11-2; 8 nucleotides match TRBD1. The CDR3 runs to 15 residues. Germline V gene lookup returns CDR1 SGHAT and CDR2 FQNNGV. Unmatched junction bases numbered 4, after V lost 3 bases and J lost 3 bases. The CDR3 is CASSFDRGNNQPQHF. In DNA form, the CDR3 reads TGTGCCAGCAGCTTCGACAGGGGAAACAATCAGCCCCAGCATTTT.

The chain is built from TRBV30 and TRBJ2-1; 7 bases line up with TRBD2. Germline V gene sequence: CDR1 GTSNPN, CDR2 SVGIG (reference sequence). Trimming removed 4 bases from V and 3 bases from J; junction bases left unmatched: 9. The CDR3 covers 15 residues. The CDR3: CAWNLREKGYNEQFF. The DNA of the CDR3 is TGTGCCTGGAACTTGCGGGAGAAAGGCTACAATGAGCAGTTCTTC.

This clone has only a few counts. The chain joins TRBV5-6 to TRBJ1-1; unclear D gene. There are 13 residues in the CDR3. Germline V gives CDR1 SGHDT, CDR2 YYEEEE. The V and J ends lost 0 bases and 2 bases respectively, with 5 bases between them. CDR3 DNA: TGTGCCAGCAGCTTGGCACAAAACACTGAAGCTTTCTTT. As protein: CASSLAQNTEAFF.

The chain's CDR3 is CASSPTVTSNTEAFF. In nucleotides, the CDR3 is TGTGCCAGCTCACCCACAGTGACCTCAAACACTGAAGCTTTCTTT. The chain recombines TRBV18 with TRBJ1-1; D not resolved. The CDR3 loop spans 15 amino acids. The germline V gene has CDR1 KGHSH and CDR2 LQKENI. V was pared by 3 bases and J by 2 bases, with 13 bases between.

The chain uses TRBV27 and TRBJ2-7, with a possible D match to TRBD1 (5 bases). CDR3 length equals 14 residues. Germline values: CDR1 MNHEY, CDR2 SMNVEV (reference sequence). The ends were cut back, 2 bases at V and 4 bases at J, with 12 bases in the middle. CDR3 loop: CASSLVQGSYEQYF. As DNA, the CDR3 is TGTGCCAGCAGTTTAGTCCAGGGCTCATACGAGCAGTACTTC.

The chain couples TRBV6-5 to TRBJ1-2, with D perhaps TRBD1 (5 bases). Between the trimmed V and J ends, which lost 4 bases and 7 bases, there was a span of 10 bases. The CDR3 runs 12 residues. The germline CDR1 and CDR2 sequences are MNHEY and SVGAGI. The CDR3: CASSWQGGGYTF. DNA of the CDR3: TGTGCCAGCAGTTGGCAGGGAGGTGGCTACACCTTC.

J is TRBJ1-1 and V is TRBV5-5; D call uncertain. CDR3 length equals 15 residues. The V end was cut by 2 bases, the J end by 1 base, with 12 bases between. In germline, CDR1 is SGHKS, CDR2 YYEKEE (reference sequence). In DNA, the CDR3 is TGTGCCAGCAGCTTAAGAGTCACCGCGAACACTGAAGCTTTCTTT. Its translation is CASSLRVTANTEAFF.

The V and J genes are TRBV5-1 and TRBJ2-7; D is undetermined. The CDR3 is 12 residues long. The V gene lost 6 bases and the J gene lost 7 bases, with 14 bases spanning the gap. The germline gives CDR1 SGHRS, CDR2 YFSETQ. CDR3 sequence (DNA): TGCGCCAGCACTGGGCCAGGTGGGGAGCAGTACTTC. Translated, it gives CASTGPGGEQYF.

The chain carries TRBV7-8 and TRBJ2-7; 10 nucleotides agree with TRBD1. The junction had 6 bases not matched to a gene; V was cut back by 5 bases and J by 5 bases. From germline, CDR1 is SGHVS and CDR2 FQNEAQ. The CDR3 runs 14 residues. The CDR3 reads CASSPGQGSHEQYF. The DNA of the CDR3 is TGTGCCAGCAGCCCGGGACAGGGGTCCCACGAGCAGTACTTC.

The J gene is TRBJ1-5, the V gene TRBV6-5; 9 bases fit TRBD1. With V trimmed by 7 bases and J by 2 bases, 6 bases remained unmatched. The CDR3 length is 15 residues. Germline V gene lookup returns CDR1 MNHEY and CDR2 SVGAGI. The CDR3 nucleotides read TGTGCCAGCATGGACAGGGGCGGAGGCAATCAGCCCCAGCATTTT. Its translation: CASMDRGGGNQPQHF.

This clone was detected only once. The gene calls are TRBV4-1 and TRBJ1-3; perhaps TRBD1 as D (6 bases). The V gene lost 1 base and the J gene lost 4 bases, with 17 bases spanning the gap. CDR3 length: 17 residues. Germline CDR1 is MGHRA and CDR2 is YSYEKL. CDR3 sequence reads: CASSQGLIQGTGNTIYF. The CDR3 DNA is TGCGCCAGCAGCCAAGGGCTGATCCAGGGGACGGGAAACACCATATATTTT.

The chain uses TRBV5-1 and TRBJ2-1; D gene ambiguous. The germline V and J ends were trimmed by 3 bases and 6 bases, with 13 bases remaining between them. Germline V gives CDR1 SGHRS, CDR2 YFSETQ. CDR3 length: 14 amino acids. In DNA form, the CDR3 reads TGCGCCAGCAGCTCAGACCAACGACCCAATGAGCAGTTCTTC. Its protein is CASSSDQRPNEQFF.

This chain joins TRBV29-1 and TRBJ1-3; D possibly corresponds to TRBD1 (5 bases). V was shortened by 7 bases and J by 0 bases, with 16 bases between the two germline ends. The CDR3 has 15 amino acids. Looked up from germline, CDR1 is SQVTM and CDR2 is ANQGSEA. CDR3 protein: CSASRQFGSGNTIYF. Written as DNA, the CDR3 is TGCAGCGCATCTAGACAGTTCGGCTCTGGAAACACCATATATTTT.

The chain couples TRBV30 to TRBJ1-5, with 7 bases aligning to TRBD1. This CDR3 spans 16 amino acids. V shed 2 bases and J 0 bases; nucleotides not matched to a gene: 7. Germline loops: CDR1 GTSNPN, CDR2 SVGIG (reference sequence). The CDR3 DNA is TGTGCCTGGAGTCGAAGGGACAGATATAGCAATCAGCCCCAGCATTTT. Amino acid sequence: CAWSRRDRYSNQPQHF.

The chain combines TRBV19 with TRBJ2-7; 8 bases are a match to TRBD2. The CDR3 is 15 amino acids. Germline values: CDR1 LNHDA, CDR2 SQIVND (reference sequence). The junction had 10 bases not matched to a gene; V was cut back by 5 bases and J by 4 bases. The CDR3 spells CASSAPTGGKYEQYF. CDR3 in DNA: TGTGCCAGTAGTGCCCCGACGGGGGGGAAATACGAGCAGTACTTC.

J is TRBJ2-1 and V is TRBV28, with TRBD2 as a possible D gene (6 bases). Trimming removed 2 bases at V and 2 bases at J, with 10 bases between. This CDR3 is built from 15 residues. Germline V gene data show CDR1 as MDHEN and CDR2 as SYDVKM. As DNA, the CDR3 is TGTGCCAGCAGTTTAGTGCGGGATACCTACAATGAGCAGTTCTTC. Translated, it gives CASSLVRDTYNEQFF.

CDR3 region: CASTLHRAGSSGNTIYF. The DNA for the CDR3 is TGTGCCAGCACCCTTCACAGGGCAGGCAGCTCTGGAAACACCATATATTTT. The chain employs TRBV7-2 and TRBJ1-3, with a possible D match to TRBD1 (6 bases). The CDR3 contains 17 residues. Germline V gene lookup returns CDR1 SGHTA and CDR2 FQGNSA. With 7 bases removed from V and 0 bases from J, the gap between germline ends came to 19 bases.

The chain's CDR3 is CSVGGTGGAGWTEAFF. Here the CDR3 DNA reads TGCAGCGTAGGCGGGACAGGGGGCGCGGGGTGGACTGAAGCTTTCTTT. The rearrangement joins TRBV29-1 to TRBJ1-1; 12 nucleotides line up with TRBD1. V was clipped by 6 bases and J by 5 bases; unmatched bases: 13. The CDR3 covers 16 residues. Germline lookup yields CDR1 SQVTM and CDR2 ANQGSEA.